These T cell receptor beta chains were read from a single sample in a study of blood T cell repertoires in COVID-19. Profiled with immunoSEQ multiplex PCR; TCRdb holds only in-frame clones, not every one. The sample lists approximately 280,000 clones, approximately 85% occurring once. The specimen sequenced was peripheral blood. The receptors were sampled from a man aged 45 to 65 with active or convalescent COVID-19. Both conserved end residues are part of each CDR3. Fields, in order: V gene, J gene, CDR3 length, D gene, clone size, CDR3 DNA, CDR3 protein. The D gene is left open where the match is weak. The size of a clone is reported for some rows only, either as once, few or many, or as a class for expanded clones.

TRBV7-2	TRBJ2-3	16	TRBD2	.	TGTGCCAGCAGCTCGGGACTAGCGGGAGTAGCAGATACGCAGTATTTT	CASSSGLAGVADTQYF
TRBV28	TRBJ1-1	15	.	.	TGTGCCAGCAGTTTAATAGGATCGGGGGACACTGAAGCTTTCTTT	CASSLIGSGDTEAFF
TRBV2	TRBJ1-2	15	TRBD1	once	TGTGCCAGCAGAGGGATACAGGGGGCGGACTATGGCTACACCTTC	CASRGIQGADYGYTF
TRBV12-2	TRBJ2-1	17	.	.	TGTGCAAGTCGCTTAGGGGTGGAGGGGAGCTCCTACAATGAGCAGTTCTTC	CASRLGVEGSSYNEQFF
TRBV6-2/TRBV6-3	TRBJ2-1	16	TRBD2	.	TGTGCCAGCAGTTACGGCGGGAGCAGCTCCTACAATGAGCAGTTCTTC	CASSYGGSSSYNEQFF
TRBV6-1	TRBJ2-3	19	TRBD2	.	TGTGCCAGCAGTGCCCCCGCCAGCGGGGATCCCGACGAGGGAGATACGCAGTATTTT	CASSAPASGDPDEGDTQYF
TRBV12-5	TRBJ1-1	12	.	.	TGTGCTAGTGGTTCCGGGGGGACTGAAGCTTTCTTT	CASGSGGTEAFF
TRBV11-3	TRBJ2-7	14	TRBD1	.	TGTGCCAGCAGCTCGACAGGGAGTTCCTACGAGCAGTACTTC	CASSSTGSSYEQYF
TRBV7-6	TRBJ1-3	15	TRBD1	.	TGTGCCAGCAGCTTTGGGCAGGGGGCTGGAAACACCATATATTTT	CASSFGQGAGNTIYF
TRBV5-1	TRBJ1-2	13	.	few	TGCGCCAGCAGCCGAGGGGACTCCTATGGCTACACCTTC	CASSRGDSYGYTF
TRBV7-9	TRBJ1-3	17	.	few	TGTGCCAGCAGAGGCCCACCCGGAGTGTCCTGGGGAAACACCATATATTTT	CASRGPPGVSWGNTIYF
TRBV28	TRBJ1-2	15	TRBD1	.	TGTGCCAGCACCTCCCTGGGGTCAGGGGGTAGTGGCTACACCTTC	CASTSLGSGGSGYTF
TRBV7-2	TRBJ2-7	14	TRBD2	.	TGTGCCAGCAGCTTTTTGGGAGGGCCCTCCGAGCAGTACTTC	CASSFLGGPSEQYF
TRBV27	TRBJ1-5	13	.	.	TGTGCCAGCAGTTTCGGAGCAAATCAGCCCCAGCATTTT	CASSFGANQPQHF
TRBV5-1	TRBJ2-7	15	TRBD2	.	TGCGCCAGCAGCCCGGCTGGACTAGCGGGAGTAGGGCGGTACTTC	CASSPAGLAGVGRYF
TRBV7-3	TRBJ2-1	17	TRBD1	once	TGTGCCAGCAGCTTAACCCCCCTCGGGACAGGCCGTAATGAGCAGTTCTTC	CASSLTPLGTGRNEQFF
TRBV27	TRBJ2-7	16	.	once	TGTGCCAGCAGCCCCTCGGGGGGCCCCCTTGCCTACGAGCAGTACTTC	CASSPSGGPLAYEQYF
TRBV14	TRBJ1-2	13	TRBD1	.	TGTGCCGGGAGAAGGGGGCGCGCCTATGGCTACACCTTC	CAGRRGRAYGYTF
TRBV14	TRBJ2-2	14	.	.	TGTGCCAGCAGCCAAATATTTAACACCGGGGAGCTGTTTTTT	CASSQIFNTGELFF
TRBV25-1	TRBJ2-1	14	.	.	TGTGCCAGCAGTGCCGGAGGGAGTAGGAATGAGCAGTTCTTC	CASSAGGSRNEQFF
TRBV2	TRBJ2-1	14	TRBD2	once	TGTGCCAGCGGGGGACTAGCGGCAAACAATGAGCAGTTCTTC	CASGGLAANNEQFF
TRBV27	TRBJ2-2	13	TRBD1	.	TGTGCCTCCCGGACAGGATCCACCGGGGAGCTGTTTTTT	CASRTGSTGELFF
TRBV6-2/TRBV6-3	TRBJ1-4	14	TRBD1	.	TGTGCCAGCAGTCCAACAGGGGTAAGGGAAAAACTGTTTTTT	CASSPTGVREKLFF
TRBV28	TRBJ2-7	12	TRBD2	.	TGTGCCCACGGGAGGGGGGGTTACGAGCAGTACTTC	CAHGRGGYEQYF
TRBV5-6	TRBJ1-2	16	.	.	TGTGCCAGCAGCTTGGGGGCAGTCCCGGAACACTATGGCTACACCTTC	CASSLGAVPEHYGYTF
TRBV18	TRBJ1-3	16	.	.	TGTGCCAGCTCTTCGGCAGGAGGGCCCTCTGGAAACACCATATATTTT	CASSSAGGPSGNTIYF
TRBV2	TRBJ1-1	14	.	.	TGTGCCAGCAGTGAACAGGGGTCTGTCACTGAAGCTTTCTTT	CASSEQGSVTEAFF
TRBV28	TRBJ1-2	20	.	.	TGTGCCAGCAGTTTATTTTTACGTGGATCGACAGGAGCTTCTAACTATGGCTACACCTTC	CASSLFLRGSTGASNYGYTF
TRBV29-1	TRBJ2-7	12	.	.	TGCAGCGTTGTTGGGGCCTCCTACGAGCAGTACTTC	CSVVGASYEQYF
TRBV3-1/TRBV3-2	TRBJ2-5	17	TRBD2	.	TGTGCCAGCAGCCAAGAGTTAAGCGGGAGGGCCTCAGAGACCCAGTACTTC	CASSQELSGRASETQYF
TRBV20-1	TRBJ2-3	11	.	.	TGCAGTGCCCCTAGGATAGATACGCAGTATTTT	CSAPRIDTQYF
TRBV6-5	TRBJ1-6	13	.	.	TGTGCCAGCACTATAGTTACAGAATCACCCCTCCACTTT	CASTIVTESPLHF
TRBV5-3	TRBJ2-3	15	.	.	TGTGTCAGAAGCTTGGTCGCGGTGTGGGCAGATACGCAGTATTTT	CVRSLVAVWADTQYF
TRBV4-1	TRBJ1-2	15	.	.	TGCGCCAGCAGCCAAGAGGTTAACAGGGCGGTTGGCTACACCTTC	CASSQEVNRAVGYTF
TRBV15	TRBJ1-2	13	.	.	TGTGCCACCAGCCGCGGACAGACCTATGGCTACACCTTC	CATSRGQTYGYTF
TRBV28	TRBJ1-2	14	.	.	TGTGCCAGCAGTTTAGGGCAGGGTCGGTATGGCTACACCTTC	CASSLGQGRYGYTF
TRBV4-3	TRBJ2-5	13	TRBD2	.	TGCGCCAGCAGCCAAGGGGGGGGAGAGACCCAGTACTTC	CASSQGGGETQYF
TRBV19	TRBJ1-2	14	.	.	TGTGCCAGTAGTATGTCGTCAGGCCCCTATGGCTACACCTTC	CASSMSSGPYGYTF
TRBV28	TRBJ2-1	15	TRBD2	.	TGTGCCAGTATGAGAGGGACTAGCGGGAGAGATGAGCAGTTCTTC	CASMRGTSGRDEQFF
TRBV15	TRBJ2-3	14	.	.	TGTGCCACCAGCAGCTTAGAGAGCACAGATACGCAGTATTTT	CATSSLESTDTQYF
TRBV20-1	TRBJ2-1	15	.	.	TGCAGTGCTAGTGCTGTACTAGGCCGACGGAATGAGCAGTTCTTC	CSASAVLGRRNEQFF
TRBV19	TRBJ1-1	13	.	once	TGTGCCAGGCCAAGGAGCGGCAACACTGAAGCTTTCTTT	CARPRSGNTEAFF
TRBV5-1	TRBJ2-3	15	.	.	TGCGCCAGCAGCCCGGGTCGCGTTAACACAGATACGCAGTATTTT	CASSPGRVNTDTQYF
TRBV28	TRBJ1-1	11	.	.	TGTGCCAGCAGTAACGAGCGAGAAGCTTTCTTT	CASSNEREAFF
TRBV6-5	TRBJ1-2	14	TRBD1	.	TGTGCCAGCAGTCAGGGGGCTTTCCCCTATGGCTACACCTTC	CASSQGAFPYGYTF
TRBV10-1	TRBJ2-2	13	TRBD1	.	TGCGCCAGCAGGGGGGACAGGACCGGGGAGCTGTTTTTT	CASRGDRTGELFF
TRBV20-1	TRBJ2-7	11	.	.	TGCAGTGCTGGTCAGGGAAACGAGCAGTACTTC	CSAGQGNEQYF
TRBV4-2	TRBJ2-1	14	.	.	TGTGCCAGCAGCCAAGTAAGGGAGTTGAATGAGCAGTTCTTC	CASSQVRELNEQFF
TRBV19	TRBJ1-1	13	.	.	TGTGCCAGTAGTATCGGAGCCGGTCGCCGGGCTTTCTTT	CASSIGAGRRAFF
TRBV9	TRBJ1-1	15	.	.	TGTGCCAGCAGCCCACAGGCCCCGCGGAACACTGAAGCTTTCTTT	CASSPQAPRNTEAFF
TRBV30	TRBJ1-2	14	.	.	TGTGCCTGGAGTGTACACGGAGGGAGTGGAGGCTACACCTTC	CAWSVHGGSGGYTF
TRBV21-1	TRBJ1-4	17	.	.	TGTGCCAGCAGCAAATTTCTCGGGGGACTAAATCATGAAAAACTGTTTTTT	CASSKFLGGLNHEKLFF
TRBV5-1	TRBJ1-6	14	.	.	TGCGCCAGCAGCCCCGGGGTGGGGAATTCACCCCTCCACTTT	CASSPGVGNSPLHF
TRBV6-5	TRBJ2-7	10	.	few	TGTGCCACAGACAACTACGAGCAGTACTTC	CATDNYEQYF
TRBV28	TRBJ2-1	13	TRBD1	.	TGTGCCAGCAGCAGGGGGCTGGACAATGAGCAGTTCTTC	CASSRGLDNEQFF
TRBV19	TRBJ1-5	15	.	few	TGTGCCAGTAGACCATCGACAGGCCTCAATCAGCCCCAGCATTTT	CASRPSTGLNQPQHF
TRBV30	TRBJ1-1	16	TRBD1	.	TGTGCCTGGAGTGGACAATCCGGGACAGGTACCAAGGAAGCTTTCTTT	CAWSGQSGTGTKEAFF